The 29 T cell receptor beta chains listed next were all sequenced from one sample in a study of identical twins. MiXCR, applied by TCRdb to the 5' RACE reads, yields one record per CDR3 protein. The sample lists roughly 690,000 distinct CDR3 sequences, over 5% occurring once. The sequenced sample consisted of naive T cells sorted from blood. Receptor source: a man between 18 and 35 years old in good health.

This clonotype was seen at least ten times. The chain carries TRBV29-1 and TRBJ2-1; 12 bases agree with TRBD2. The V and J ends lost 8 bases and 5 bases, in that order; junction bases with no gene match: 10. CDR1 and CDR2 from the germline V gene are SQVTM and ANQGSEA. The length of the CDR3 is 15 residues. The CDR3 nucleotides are TGCAGCAAACGAGGACTAGCGGGAAACAACAATGAGCAGTTCTTC. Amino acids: CSKRGLAGNNNEQFF.

The CDR3 here is CASSYRGRRAPGGEQFF. In DNA form, the CDR3 reads TGTGCCAGCAGCTACCGGGGGCGCCGGGCCCCCGGGGGTGAGCAGTTCTTC. The V gene is TRBV7-9, the J gene TRBJ2-1, with D perhaps given as TRBD1 or TRBD2 (6 bases each). This CDR3 contains 17 residues. V lost 4 bases and J lost 9, with 25 bases in between. Germline values: CDR1 SEHNR, CDR2 FQNEAQ (reference sequence).

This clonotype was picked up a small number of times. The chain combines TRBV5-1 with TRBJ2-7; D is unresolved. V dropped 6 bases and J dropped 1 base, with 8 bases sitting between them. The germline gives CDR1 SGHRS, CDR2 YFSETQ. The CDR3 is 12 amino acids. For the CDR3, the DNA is TGCGCCAGCATCGTTCCGTCCTACGAGCAGTACGTC. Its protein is CASIVPSYEQYV.

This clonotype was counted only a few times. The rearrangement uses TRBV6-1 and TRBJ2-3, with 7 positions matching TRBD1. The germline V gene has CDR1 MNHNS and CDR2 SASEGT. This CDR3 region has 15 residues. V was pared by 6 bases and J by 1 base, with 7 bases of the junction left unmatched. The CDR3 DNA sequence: TGTGCCAGCAGGTTCACAGGGGAAGGCACAGATACGCAGTATTTT. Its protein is CASRFTGEGTDTQYF.

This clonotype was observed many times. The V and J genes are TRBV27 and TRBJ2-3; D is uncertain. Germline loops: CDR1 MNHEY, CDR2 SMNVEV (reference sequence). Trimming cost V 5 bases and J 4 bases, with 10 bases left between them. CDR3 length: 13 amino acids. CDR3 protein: CASSPYRADTQYF. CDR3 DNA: TGTGCCAGCAGTCCCTACCGGGCAGATACGCAGTATTTT.

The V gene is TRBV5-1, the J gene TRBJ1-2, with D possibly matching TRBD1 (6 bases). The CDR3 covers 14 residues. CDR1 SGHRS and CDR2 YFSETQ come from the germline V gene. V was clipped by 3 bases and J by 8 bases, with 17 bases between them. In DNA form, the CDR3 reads TGCGCCAGCAGCTCCGGGACACCCGCCTGGGGCTACACCTTC. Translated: CASSSGTPAWGYTF.

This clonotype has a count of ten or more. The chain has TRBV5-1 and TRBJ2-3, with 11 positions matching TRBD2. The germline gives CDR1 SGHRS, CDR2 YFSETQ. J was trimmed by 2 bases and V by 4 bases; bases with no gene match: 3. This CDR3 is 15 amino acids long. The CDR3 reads CASSTLAGATDTQYF. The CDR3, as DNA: TGCGCCAGCAGCACACTAGCGGGAGCCACAGATACGCAGTATTTT.

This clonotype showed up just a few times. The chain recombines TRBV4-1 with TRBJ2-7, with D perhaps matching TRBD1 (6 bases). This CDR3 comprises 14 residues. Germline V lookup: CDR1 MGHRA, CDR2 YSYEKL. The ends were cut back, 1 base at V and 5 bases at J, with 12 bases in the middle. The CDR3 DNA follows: TGCGCCAGCAGCCAAGCTGGGGGCTTGGACGAGCAGTACGTC. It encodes CASSQAGGLDEQYV.

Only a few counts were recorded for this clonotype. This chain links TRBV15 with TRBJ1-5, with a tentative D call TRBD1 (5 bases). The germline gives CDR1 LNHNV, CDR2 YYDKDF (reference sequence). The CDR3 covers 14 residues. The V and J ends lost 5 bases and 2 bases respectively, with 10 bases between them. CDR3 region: CATSGGGGNQPQHF. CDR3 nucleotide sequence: TGTGCCACCAGCGGCGGGGGGGGCAATCAGCCCCAGCATTTT.

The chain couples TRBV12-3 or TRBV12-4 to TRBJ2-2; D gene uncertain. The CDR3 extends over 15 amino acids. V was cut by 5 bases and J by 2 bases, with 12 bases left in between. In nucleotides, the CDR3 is TGTGCCAGCAGTCAAATACTTCGAAACACCGGGGAGCTGTTTTTT. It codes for CASSQILRNTGELFF.

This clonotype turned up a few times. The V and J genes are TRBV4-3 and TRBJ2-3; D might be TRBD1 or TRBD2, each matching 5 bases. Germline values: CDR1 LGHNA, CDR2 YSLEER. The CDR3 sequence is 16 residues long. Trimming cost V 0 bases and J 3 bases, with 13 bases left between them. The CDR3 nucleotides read TGCGCCAGCAGCCAAGACCGTGGGGGAGTTACAGATACGCAGTATTTT. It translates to CASSQDRGGVTDTQYF.

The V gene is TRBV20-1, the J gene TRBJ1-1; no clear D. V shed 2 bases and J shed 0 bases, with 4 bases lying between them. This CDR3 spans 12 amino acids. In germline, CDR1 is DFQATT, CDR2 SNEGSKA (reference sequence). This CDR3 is CSARSMNTEAFF. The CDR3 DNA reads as TGCAGTGCTAGAAGCATGAACACTGAAGCTTTCTTT.

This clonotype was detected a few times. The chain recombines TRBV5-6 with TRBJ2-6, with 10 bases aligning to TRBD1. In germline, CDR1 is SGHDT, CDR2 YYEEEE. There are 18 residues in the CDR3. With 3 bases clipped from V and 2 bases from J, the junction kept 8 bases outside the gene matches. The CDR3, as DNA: TGTGCCAGCAGCTATATGACAGGGGGCATGACTGGGGCCAACGTCCTGACTTTC. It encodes CASSYMTGGMTGANVLTF.

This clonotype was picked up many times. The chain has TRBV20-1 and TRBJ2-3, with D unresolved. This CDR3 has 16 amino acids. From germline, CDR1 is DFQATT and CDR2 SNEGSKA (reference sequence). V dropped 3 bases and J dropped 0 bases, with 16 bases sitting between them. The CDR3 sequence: CSASGRRHPSTDTQYF. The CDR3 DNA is TGCAGTGCTAGCGGACGACGCCACCCTAGCACAGATACGCAGTATTTT.

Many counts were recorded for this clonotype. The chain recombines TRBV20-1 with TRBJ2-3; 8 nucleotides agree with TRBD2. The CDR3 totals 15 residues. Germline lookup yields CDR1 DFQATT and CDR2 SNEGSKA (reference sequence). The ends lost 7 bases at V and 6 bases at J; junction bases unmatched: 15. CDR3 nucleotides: TGCAGTGGGAAGAGCGGGAGAGAAAGACTGGATACGCAGTATTTT. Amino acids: CSGKSGRERLDTQYF.

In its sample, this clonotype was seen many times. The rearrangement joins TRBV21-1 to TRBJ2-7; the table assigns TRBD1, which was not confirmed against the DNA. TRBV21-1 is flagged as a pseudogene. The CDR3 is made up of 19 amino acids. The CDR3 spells CASSKPATFTGSLFYEQYV. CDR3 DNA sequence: TGTGCCAGCAGCAAACCTGCAACCTTCACAGGGTCGTTGTTTTACGAGCAGTACGTC.

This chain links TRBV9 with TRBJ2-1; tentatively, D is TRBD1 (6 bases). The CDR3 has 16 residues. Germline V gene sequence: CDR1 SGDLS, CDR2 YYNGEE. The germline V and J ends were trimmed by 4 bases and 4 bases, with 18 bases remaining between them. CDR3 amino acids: CASSPARTASYNEQFF. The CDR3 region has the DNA TGTGCCAGCAGCCCAGCGAGGACAGCTTCTTACAATGAGCAGTTCTTC.

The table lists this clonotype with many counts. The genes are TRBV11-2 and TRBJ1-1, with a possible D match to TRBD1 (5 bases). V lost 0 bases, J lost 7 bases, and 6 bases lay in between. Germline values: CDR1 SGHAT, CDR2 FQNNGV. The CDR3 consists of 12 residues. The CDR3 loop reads CASSLETVEAFF. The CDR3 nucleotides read TGTGCCAGCAGCTTAGAGACAGTTGAAGCTTTCTTT.

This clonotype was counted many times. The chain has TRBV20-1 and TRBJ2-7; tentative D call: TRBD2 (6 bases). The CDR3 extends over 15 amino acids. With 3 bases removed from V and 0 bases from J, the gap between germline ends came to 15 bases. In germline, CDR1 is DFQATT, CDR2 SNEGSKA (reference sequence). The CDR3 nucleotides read TGCAGTGCTAGTGACTCGACCGGGAGCTCCTACGAGCAGTACTTC. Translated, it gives CSASDSTGSSYEQYF.

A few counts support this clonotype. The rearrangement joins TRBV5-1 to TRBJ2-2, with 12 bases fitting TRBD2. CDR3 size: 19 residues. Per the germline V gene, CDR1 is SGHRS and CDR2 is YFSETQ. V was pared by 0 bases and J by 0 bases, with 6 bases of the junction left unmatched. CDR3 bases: TGCGCCAGCAGCTTGGTGGCTAGCGGGAGGGCCGCGAACACCGGGGAGCTGTTTTTT. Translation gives CASSLVASGRAANTGELFF. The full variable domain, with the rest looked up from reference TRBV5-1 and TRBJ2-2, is KAGVTQTPRYLIKTRGQQVTLSCSPISGHRSVSWYQQTPGQGLQFLFEYFSETQRNKGNFPGRFSGRQFSNSRSEMNVSTLELGDSALYLCASSLVASGRAANTGELFFGEGSRLTVL.

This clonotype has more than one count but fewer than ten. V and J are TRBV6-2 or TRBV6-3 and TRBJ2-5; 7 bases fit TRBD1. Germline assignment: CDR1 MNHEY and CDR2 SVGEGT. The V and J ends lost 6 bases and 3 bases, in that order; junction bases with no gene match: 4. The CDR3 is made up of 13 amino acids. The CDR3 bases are TGTGCCAGCAGGGAGACAGGGAAAGAGACCCAGTACTTC. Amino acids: CASRETGKETQYF.

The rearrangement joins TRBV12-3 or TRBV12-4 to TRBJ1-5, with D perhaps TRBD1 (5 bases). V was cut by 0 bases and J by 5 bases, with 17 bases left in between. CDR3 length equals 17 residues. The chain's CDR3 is CASSLALGEGYDQPQHF. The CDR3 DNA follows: TGTGCCAGCAGTTTAGCGCTAGGGGAGGGTTATGATCAGCCCCAGCATTTT.

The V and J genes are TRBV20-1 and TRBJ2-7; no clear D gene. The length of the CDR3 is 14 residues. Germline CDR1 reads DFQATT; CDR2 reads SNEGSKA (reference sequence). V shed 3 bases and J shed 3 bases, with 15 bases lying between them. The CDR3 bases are TGCAGTGCTAGCCCGAACGTCGTAATCTACGAGCAGTACTTC. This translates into CSASPNVVIYEQYF.

CDR3 protein: CASSIVGALVGQPQHF. In DNA, the CDR3 is TGTGCCAGTAGTATAGTAGGGGCCCTGGTGGGACAGCCCCAGCATTTT. The V call is TRBV19, the J call TRBJ1-5; D may be TRBD1 (5 bases). The CDR3 runs 16 residues. Germline V gives CDR1 LNHDA, CDR2 SQIVND (reference sequence). V was trimmed by 1 base and J by 7 bases, leaving 17 bases between them.

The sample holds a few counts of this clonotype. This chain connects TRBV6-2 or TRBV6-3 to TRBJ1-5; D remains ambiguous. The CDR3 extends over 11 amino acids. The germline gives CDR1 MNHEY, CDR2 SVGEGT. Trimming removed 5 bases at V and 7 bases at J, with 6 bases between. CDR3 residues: CASSTGQPQHF. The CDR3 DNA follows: TGTGCCAGCAGTACGGGGCAGCCCCAGCATTTT.

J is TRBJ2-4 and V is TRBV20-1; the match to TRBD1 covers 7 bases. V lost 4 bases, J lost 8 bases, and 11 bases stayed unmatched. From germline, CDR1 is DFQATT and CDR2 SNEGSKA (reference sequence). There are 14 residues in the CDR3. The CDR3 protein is CSAKKDRQAYIQYF. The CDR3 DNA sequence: TGCAGTGCTAAGAAGGACAGGCAGGCGTACATTCAGTACTTC.

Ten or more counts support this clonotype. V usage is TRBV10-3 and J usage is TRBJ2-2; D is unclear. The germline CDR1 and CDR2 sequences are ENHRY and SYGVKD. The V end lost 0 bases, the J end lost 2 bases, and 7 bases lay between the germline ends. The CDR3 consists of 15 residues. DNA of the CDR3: TGTGCCATCAGTGAGTCGTCCCCCAACACCGGGGAGCTGTTTTTT. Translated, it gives CAISESSPNTGELFF.

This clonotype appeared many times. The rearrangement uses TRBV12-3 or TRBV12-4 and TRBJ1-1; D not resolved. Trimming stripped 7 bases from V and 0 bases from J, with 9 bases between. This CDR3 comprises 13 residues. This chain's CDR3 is CASNTEMNTEAFF. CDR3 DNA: TGTGCCAGCAACACAGAGATGAACACTGAAGCTTTCTTT.

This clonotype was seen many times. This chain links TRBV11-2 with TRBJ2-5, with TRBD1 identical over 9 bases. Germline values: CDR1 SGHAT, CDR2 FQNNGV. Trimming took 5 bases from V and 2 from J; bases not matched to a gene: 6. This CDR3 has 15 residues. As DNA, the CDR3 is TGTGCCAGCAGCCTGACAGGGGGGGGGCAAGAGACCCAGTACTTC. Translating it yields CASSLTGGGQETQYF.